The entry below gives a single T cell receptor beta chain sequence along with its context. The sample's time point: patch test 1, 2 weeks after DPC sensitization. Indicated treatment: therapeutic diphenylcyclopropenone sensitization with weekly scalp DPC. Each CDR3 protein is one row after TCRdb ran MiXCR on the RACE reads. The sample lists tens of thousands of distinct CDR3 sequences, around a third occurring once. The entry originates in a study of human T cells and chemical hapten exposure. Sample: whole blood, taken in connection with sensitization to the hapten diphenylcyclopropenone (DPC). The source of this sequence is a man in his forties with alopecia areata. Some clones in this sample may be carry-over from other donors' samples.

In DNA, the CDR3 is TGTGCCAGCAGCTCAGGACAGGGAATGGAGACCCAGTACTTC. As protein: CASSSGQGMETQYF. The chain recombines TRBV9 with TRBJ2-5; 8 nucleotides agree with TRBD1. Trimming took 4 bases from V and 5 from J; bases not matched to a gene: 7. CDR1 is SGDLS, CDR2 YYNGEE, per germline. The CDR3 runs to 14 residues.